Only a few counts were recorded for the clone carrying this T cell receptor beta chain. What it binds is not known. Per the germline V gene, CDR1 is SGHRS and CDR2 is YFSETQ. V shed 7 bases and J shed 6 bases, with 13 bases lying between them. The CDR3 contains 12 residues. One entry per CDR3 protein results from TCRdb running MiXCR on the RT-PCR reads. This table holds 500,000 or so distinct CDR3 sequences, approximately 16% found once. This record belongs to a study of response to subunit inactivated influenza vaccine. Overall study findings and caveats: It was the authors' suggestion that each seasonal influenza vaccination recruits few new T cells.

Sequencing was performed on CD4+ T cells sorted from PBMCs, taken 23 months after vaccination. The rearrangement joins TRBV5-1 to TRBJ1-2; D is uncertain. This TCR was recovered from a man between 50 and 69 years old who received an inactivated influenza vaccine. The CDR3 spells CASAGRRHGYTF. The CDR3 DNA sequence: TGCGCCAGCGCCGGACGGAGGCATGGCTACACCTTC.